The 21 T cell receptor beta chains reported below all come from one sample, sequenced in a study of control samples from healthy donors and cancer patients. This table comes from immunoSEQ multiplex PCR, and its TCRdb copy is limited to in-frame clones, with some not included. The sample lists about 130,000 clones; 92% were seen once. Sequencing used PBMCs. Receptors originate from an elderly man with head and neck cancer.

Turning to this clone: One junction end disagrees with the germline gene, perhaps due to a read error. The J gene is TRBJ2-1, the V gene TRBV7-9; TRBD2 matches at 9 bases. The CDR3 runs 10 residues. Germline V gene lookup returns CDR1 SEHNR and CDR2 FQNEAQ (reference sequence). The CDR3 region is CATEGLARLF. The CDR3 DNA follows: TGTGCCACCGAGGGACTAGCTAGGCTCTTC.

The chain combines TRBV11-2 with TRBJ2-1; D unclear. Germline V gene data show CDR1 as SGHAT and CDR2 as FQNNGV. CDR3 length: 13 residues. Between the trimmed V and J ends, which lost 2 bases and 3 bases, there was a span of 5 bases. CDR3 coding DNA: TGTGCCAGCAGCTTAAGAAACTACAATGAGCAGTTCTTC. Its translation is CASSLRNYNEQFF.

In DNA form, the CDR3 reads TGCGCCAGCAGCTCTACGACAGGGCGACCGAATGGCTACACCTTC. Translating gives CASSSTTGRPNGYTF. The V and J genes are TRBV5-1 and TRBJ1-2; 7 bases match TRBD1. The length of the CDR3 is 15 residues. The germline CDR1 and CDR2 sequences are SGHRS and YFSETQ. V lost 3 bases, J lost 6 bases, and 11 bases stayed unmatched.

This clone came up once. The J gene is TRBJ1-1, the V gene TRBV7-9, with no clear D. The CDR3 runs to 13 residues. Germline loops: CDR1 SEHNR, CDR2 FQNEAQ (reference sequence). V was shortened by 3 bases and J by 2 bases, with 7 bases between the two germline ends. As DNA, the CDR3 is TGTGCCAGCAGCTTTGACTCTAACACTGAAGCTTTCTTT. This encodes CASSFDSNTEAFF.

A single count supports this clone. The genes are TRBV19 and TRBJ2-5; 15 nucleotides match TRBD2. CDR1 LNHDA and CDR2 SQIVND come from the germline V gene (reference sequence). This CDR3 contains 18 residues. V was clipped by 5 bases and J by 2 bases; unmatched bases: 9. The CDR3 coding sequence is TGTGCCAGTAGTCCAGGGACTAGCGGGAGGTACCTACAAGAGACCCAGTACTTC. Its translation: CASSPGTSGRYLQETQYF.

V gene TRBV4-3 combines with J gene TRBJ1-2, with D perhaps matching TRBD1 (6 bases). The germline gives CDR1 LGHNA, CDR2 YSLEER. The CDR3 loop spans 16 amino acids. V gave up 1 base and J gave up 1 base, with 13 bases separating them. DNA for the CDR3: TGCGCCAGCAGCCAAGGTCCCGAGGGGGTTAACTATGGCTACACCTTC. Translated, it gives CASSQGPEGVNYGYTF.

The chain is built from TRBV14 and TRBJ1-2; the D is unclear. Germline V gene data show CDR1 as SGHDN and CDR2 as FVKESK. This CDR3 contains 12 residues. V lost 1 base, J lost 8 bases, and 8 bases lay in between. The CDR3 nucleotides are TGTGCCAGCAGCCAAGGACCCCGGGGCTACACCTTC. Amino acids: CASSQGPRGYTF.

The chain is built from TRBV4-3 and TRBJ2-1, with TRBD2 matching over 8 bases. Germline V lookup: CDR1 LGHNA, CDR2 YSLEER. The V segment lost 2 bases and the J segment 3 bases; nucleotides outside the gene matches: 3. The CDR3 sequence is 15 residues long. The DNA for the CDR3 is TGCGCCAGCAGCCAACAACTAGCGGTCTACAATGAGCAGTTCTTC. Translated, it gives CASSQQLAVYNEQFF.

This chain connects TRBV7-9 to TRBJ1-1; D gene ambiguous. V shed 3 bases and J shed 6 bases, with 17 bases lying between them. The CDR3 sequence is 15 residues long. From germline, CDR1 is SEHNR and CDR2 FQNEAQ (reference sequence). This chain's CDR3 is CASSFGPTFGAEAFF. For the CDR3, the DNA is TGTGCCAGCAGCTTTGGGCCTACTTTTGGGGCTGAAGCTTTCTTT.

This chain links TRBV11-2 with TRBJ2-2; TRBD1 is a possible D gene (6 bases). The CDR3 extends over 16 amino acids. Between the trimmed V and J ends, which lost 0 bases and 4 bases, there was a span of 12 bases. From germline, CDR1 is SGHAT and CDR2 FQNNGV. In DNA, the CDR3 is TGTGCCAGCAGCTTAGATCAGGGGCACCTCACCGGGGAGCTGTTTTTT. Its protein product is CASSLDQGHLTGELFF.

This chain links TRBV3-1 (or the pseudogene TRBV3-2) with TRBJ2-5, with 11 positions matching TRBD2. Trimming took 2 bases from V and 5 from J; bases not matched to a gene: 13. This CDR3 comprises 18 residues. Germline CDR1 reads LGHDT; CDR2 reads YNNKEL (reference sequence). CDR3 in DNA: TGTGCCAGCAGCCAAATTATAGCGGGGGGGCGGTGGACGGAGACCCAGTACTTC. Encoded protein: CASSQIIAGGRWTETQYF.

CDR3 residues: CASSYSLSNTEAFF. The CDR3, as DNA: TGTGCCAGCAGTTACTCTCTCTCGAACACTGAAGCTTTCTTT. The V call is TRBV6-2 or TRBV6-3, the J call TRBJ1-1; no definite D call. Per germline, CDR1 MNHEY and CDR2 SVGEGT. CDR3 length: 14 residues. The ends were cut back, 0 bases at V and 1 base at J, with 6 bases in the middle.

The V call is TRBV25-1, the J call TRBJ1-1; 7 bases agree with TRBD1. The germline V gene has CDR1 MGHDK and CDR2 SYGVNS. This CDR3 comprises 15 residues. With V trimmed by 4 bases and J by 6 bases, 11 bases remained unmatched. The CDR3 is CASSALTGSAPEAFF. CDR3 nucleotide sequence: TGTGCCAGCAGTGCCCTGACAGGGAGCGCCCCTGAAGCTTTCTTT.

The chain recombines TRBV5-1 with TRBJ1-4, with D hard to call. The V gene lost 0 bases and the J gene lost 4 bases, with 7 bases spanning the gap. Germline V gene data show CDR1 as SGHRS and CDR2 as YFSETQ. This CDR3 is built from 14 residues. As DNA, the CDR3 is TGCGCCAGCAGCTTGGATCGAAATAATGAAAAACTGTTTTTT. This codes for CASSLDRNNEKLFF.

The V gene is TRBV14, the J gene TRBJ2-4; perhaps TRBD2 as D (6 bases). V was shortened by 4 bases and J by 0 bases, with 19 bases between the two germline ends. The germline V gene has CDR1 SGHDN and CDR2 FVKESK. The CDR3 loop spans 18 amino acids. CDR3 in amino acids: CASSPSGVTQLAKNIQYF. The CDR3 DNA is TGTGCCAGCAGCCCTTCGGGGGTAACGCAACTAGCCAAAAACATTCAGTACTTC.

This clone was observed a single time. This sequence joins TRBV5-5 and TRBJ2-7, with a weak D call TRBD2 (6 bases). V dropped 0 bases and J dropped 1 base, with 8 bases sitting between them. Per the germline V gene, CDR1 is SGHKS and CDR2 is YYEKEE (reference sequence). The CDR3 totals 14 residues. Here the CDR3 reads CASSLAGTSYEQYF. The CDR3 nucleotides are TGTGCCAGCAGCTTGGCGGGGACTTCCTACGAGCAGTACTTC.

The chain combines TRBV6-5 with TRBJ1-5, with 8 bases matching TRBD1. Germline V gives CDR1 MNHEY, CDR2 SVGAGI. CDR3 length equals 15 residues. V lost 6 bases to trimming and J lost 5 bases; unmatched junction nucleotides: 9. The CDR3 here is CASSHSRGPHQPQHF. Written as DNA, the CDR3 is TGTGCCAGCAGCCACTCCAGGGGGCCTCATCAGCCCCAGCATTTT.

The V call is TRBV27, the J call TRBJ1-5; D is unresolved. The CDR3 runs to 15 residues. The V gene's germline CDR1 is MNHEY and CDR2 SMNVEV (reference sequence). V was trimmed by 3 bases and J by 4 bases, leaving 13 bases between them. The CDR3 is CASSFVPPINQPQHF. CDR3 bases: TGTGCCAGCAGTTTCGTACCCCCCATAAATCAGCCCCAGCATTTT.

DNA for the CDR3: TGTGCCAGCAGCCCTTTGTTTAGCGGGGTATCCAATGAGCAGTTCTTC. Protein sequence: CASSPLFSGVSNEQFF. This sequence joins TRBV14 and TRBJ2-1; TRBD2 matches at 8 bases. The CDR3 has 16 amino acids. The trim removed 4 bases at V and 6 bases at J, leaving 11 bases unmatched. Germline CDR1 SGHDN, CDR2 FVKESK.

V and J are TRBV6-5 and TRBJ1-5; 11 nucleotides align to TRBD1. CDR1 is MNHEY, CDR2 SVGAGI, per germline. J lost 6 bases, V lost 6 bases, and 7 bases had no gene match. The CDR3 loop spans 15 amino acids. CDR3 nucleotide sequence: TGTGCCAGCAGAACGGGACAGGGGGGGGGTCAGCCCCAGCATTTT. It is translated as CASRTGQGGGQPQHF.

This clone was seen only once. CDR3 amino acids: CASSLTLYNEQFF. The CDR3 DNA reads as TGTGCCAGCAGCTTAACACTCTACAATGAGCAGTTCTTC. V gene TRBV11-3 combines with J gene TRBJ2-1; no reliable D call. This CDR3 is built from 13 residues. In germline, CDR1 is SGHNT, CDR2 YENEEA. Trimming left V 2 bases short and J 3 bases short, with 5 bases between. Drawing the rest from reference TRBV11-3 and TRBJ2-1, the complete variable domain is EAGVVQSPRYKIIEKKQPVAFWCNPISGHNTLYWYLQNLGQGPELLIRYENEEAVDDSQLPKDRFSAERLKGVDSTLKIQPAELGDSAVYLCASSLTLYNEQFFGPGTRLTVL.